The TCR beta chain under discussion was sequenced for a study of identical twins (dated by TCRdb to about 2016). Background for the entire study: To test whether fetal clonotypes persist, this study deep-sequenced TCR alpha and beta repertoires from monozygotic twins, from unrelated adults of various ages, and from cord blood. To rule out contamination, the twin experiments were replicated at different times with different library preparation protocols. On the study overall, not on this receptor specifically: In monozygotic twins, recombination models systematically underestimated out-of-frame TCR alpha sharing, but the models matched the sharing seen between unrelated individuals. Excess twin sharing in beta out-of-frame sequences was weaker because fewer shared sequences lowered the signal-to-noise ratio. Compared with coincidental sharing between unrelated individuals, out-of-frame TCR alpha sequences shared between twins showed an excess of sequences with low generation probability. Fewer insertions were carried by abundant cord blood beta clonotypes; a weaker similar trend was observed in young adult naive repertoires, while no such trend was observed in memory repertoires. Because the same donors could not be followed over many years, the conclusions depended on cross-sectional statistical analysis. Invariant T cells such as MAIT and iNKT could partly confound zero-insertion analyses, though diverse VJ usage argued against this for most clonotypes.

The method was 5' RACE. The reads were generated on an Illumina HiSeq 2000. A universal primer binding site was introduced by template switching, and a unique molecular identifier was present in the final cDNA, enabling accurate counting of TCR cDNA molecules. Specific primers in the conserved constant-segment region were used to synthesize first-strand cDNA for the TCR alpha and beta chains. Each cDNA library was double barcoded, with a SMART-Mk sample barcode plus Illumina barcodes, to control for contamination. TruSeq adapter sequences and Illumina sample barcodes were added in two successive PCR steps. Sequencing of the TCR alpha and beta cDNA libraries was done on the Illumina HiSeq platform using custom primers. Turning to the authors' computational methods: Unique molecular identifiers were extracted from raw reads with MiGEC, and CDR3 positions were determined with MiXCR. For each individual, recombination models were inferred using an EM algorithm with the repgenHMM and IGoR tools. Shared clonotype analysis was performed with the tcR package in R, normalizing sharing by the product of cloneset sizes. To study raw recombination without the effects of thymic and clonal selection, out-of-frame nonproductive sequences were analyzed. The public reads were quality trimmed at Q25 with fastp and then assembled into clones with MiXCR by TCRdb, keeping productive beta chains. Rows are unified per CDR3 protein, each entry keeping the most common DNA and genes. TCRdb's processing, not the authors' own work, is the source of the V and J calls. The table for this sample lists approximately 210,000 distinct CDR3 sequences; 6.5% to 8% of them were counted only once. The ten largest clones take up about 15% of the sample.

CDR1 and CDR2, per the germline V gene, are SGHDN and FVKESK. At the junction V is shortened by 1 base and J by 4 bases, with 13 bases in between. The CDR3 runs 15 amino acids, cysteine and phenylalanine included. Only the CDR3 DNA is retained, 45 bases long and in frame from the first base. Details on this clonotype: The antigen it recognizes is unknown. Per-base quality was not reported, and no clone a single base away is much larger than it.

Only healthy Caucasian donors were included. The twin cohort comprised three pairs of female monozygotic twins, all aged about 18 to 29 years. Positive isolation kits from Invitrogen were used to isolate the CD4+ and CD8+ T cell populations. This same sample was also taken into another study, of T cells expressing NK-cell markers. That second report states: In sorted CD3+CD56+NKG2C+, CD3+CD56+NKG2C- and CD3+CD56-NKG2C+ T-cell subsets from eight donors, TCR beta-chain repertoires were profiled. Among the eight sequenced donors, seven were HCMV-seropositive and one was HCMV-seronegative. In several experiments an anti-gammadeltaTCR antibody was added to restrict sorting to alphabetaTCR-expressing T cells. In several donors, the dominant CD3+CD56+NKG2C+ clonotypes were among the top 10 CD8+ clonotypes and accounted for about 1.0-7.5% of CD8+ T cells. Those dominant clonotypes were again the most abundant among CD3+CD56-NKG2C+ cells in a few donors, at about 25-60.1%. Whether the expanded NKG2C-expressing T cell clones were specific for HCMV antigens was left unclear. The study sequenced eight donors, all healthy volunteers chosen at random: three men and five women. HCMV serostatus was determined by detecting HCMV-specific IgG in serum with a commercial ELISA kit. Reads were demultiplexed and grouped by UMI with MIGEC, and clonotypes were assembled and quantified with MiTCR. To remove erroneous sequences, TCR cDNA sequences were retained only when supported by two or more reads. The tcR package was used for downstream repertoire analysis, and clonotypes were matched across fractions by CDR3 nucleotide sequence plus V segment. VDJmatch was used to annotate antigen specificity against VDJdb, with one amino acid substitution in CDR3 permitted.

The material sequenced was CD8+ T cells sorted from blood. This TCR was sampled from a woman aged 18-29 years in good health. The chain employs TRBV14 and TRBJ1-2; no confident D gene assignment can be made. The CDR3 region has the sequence CASSQVHGVSYGYTF. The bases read TGTGCCAGCAGCCAAGTTCACGGGGTTAGCTATGGCTACACCTTC.